The 30 T cell receptor beta chains presented below share a single source sample, sequenced in a study of blood T cell repertoires in COVID-19. Sequencing was performed with immunoSEQ multiplex PCR; in TCRdb, only in-frame clones are kept and a portion is missing. The sample includes approximately 290,000 clones, around 82% of them seen just once. The sample was peripheral blood. These receptors were collected from a human donor with COVID-19, enrolled during active disease. The donor label of this sample is uncertain.

In its sample, this clone was seen once. The genes are TRBV11-2 and TRBJ1-2; D call uncertain. The CDR3 runs to 13 residues. Looked up from germline, CDR1 is SGHAT and CDR2 is FQNNGV. Deletions cut 7 bases from V and 2 bases from J, with 11 bases between. In nucleotides, the CDR3 is TGTGCCAGCACCGCACAGCAGAACTATGGCTACACCTTC. Its protein product is CASTAQQNYGYTF.

V gene TRBV6-5 combines with J gene TRBJ1-2, with D maybe TRBD1 (6 bases). Per the germline V gene, CDR1 is MNHEY and CDR2 is SVGAGI. V gave up 4 bases and J gave up 8 bases, with 20 bases separating them. This CDR3 has 15 amino acids. CDR3 sequence reads: CASSFSSRGLSGYTF. DNA for the CDR3: TGTGCCAGCAGTTTTTCATCCAGGGGATTGAGCGGCTACACCTTC.

The chain uses TRBV9 and TRBJ2-7; D possibly corresponds to TRBD2 (5 bases). This CDR3 comprises 14 residues. Trimming took 0 bases from V and 6 from J, leaving 13 bases between them. CDR1 is SGDLS and CDR2 is YYNGEE in the germline V gene. The CDR3 spells CASSVGGGRGEQYF. For the CDR3, the DNA is TGTGCCAGCAGCGTAGGGGGTGGGAGAGGCGAGCAGTACTTC.

The rearrangement links TRBV5-1 to TRBJ2-1; 12 bases are a match to TRBD2. The CDR3 runs 17 residues. V lost 4 bases and J lost 7; bases outside the gene matches: 12. Germline lookup yields CDR1 SGHRS and CDR2 YFSETQ. CDR3: CASSPVTTSGSGNEQFF. CDR3 DNA: TGCGCCAGCAGCCCCGTCACGACTAGCGGGAGTGGAAATGAGCAGTTCTTC.

V is TRBV28 and J is TRBJ1-3; the D is unclear. The V and J ends lost 6 bases and 4 bases respectively, with 10 bases between them. The germline gives CDR1 MDHEN, CDR2 SYDVKM. CDR3 length: 13 amino acids. CDR3 residues: CASSPGIGNTIYF. The CDR3 nucleotides are TGTGCCAGCAGCCCCGGGATCGGAAACACCATATATTTT.

This clone was seen at least ten times. V usage is TRBV27 and J usage is TRBJ1-4; maybe TRBD1 (5 bases). V was cut by 3 bases and J by 7 bases, with 9 bases left in between. This CDR3 contains 13 residues. CDR1 and CDR2 (germline): MNHEY, SMNVEV (reference sequence). CDR3 DNA: TGTGCCAGCAGTTTTTCAGGGTTTGAAAAACTGTTTTTT. Translated: CASSFSGFEKLFF.

As to this clone: Other DNA sequences within the sample encode an identical CDR3. This CDR3 reads CASSFSGNEKLFF. CDR3 coding DNA: TGTGCCAGCAGTTTTTCAGGGAATGAAAAACTGTTTTTT. The V gene is TRBV28, the J gene TRBJ1-4; tentative D call: TRBD1 (5 bases). CDR3 length equals 13 residues. Between the trimmed V and J ends, which lost 3 bases and 5 bases, there was a span of 7 bases. Germline CDR1 and CDR2: MDHEN and SYDVKM.

The table lists this clone with a few counts. Other DNA variants within this sample encode the same CDR3. The rearrangement uses TRBV3-1 (or the pseudogene TRBV3-2) and TRBJ1-5; D gene ambiguous. Trimming took 1 base from V and 5 from J, leaving 3 bases between them. Germline CDR1 is LGHDT and CDR2 is YNNKEL (reference sequence). The CDR3 consists of 12 residues. The CDR3 bases are TGTGCCAGCAGCCAAGCGGATCAGCCCCAGCATTTT. This gives the protein CASSQADQPQHF.

Only a few counts were recorded for this clone. The V gene is TRBV19, the J gene TRBJ2-7; D remains ambiguous. CDR1 LNHDA and CDR2 SQIVND come from the germline V gene (reference sequence). The CDR3 spans 14 residues. Trimming left V 3 bases short and J 4 bases short, with 13 bases between. The CDR3 sequence is CASSMGTVPYEQYF. The DNA for the CDR3 is TGTGCCAGTAGTATGGGTACAGTTCCTTACGAGCAGTACTTC. The entire variable domain, with the rest obtained from reference TRBV19 and TRBJ2-7, is as follows: DGGITQSPKYLFRKEGQNVTLSCEQNLNHDAMYWYRQDPGQGLRLIYYSQIVNDFQKGDIAEGYSVSREKKESFPLTVTSAQKNPTAFYLCASSMGTVPYEQYFGPGTRLTVT.

V and J are TRBV19 and TRBJ1-1; 9 bases are shared with TRBD1. The CDR3 contains 15 residues. Germline CDR1 and CDR2: LNHDA and SQIVND (reference sequence). The V gene end was trimmed by 5 bases and the J gene end by 7 bases; junction bases not matched to a gene: 11. The CDR3 DNA sequence: TGTGCCAGTAGTCTTGGGACAGGGTTTACAGGTGAAGCTTTCTTT. This sequence encodes CASSLGTGFTGEAFF.

The rearrangement uses TRBV5-6 and TRBJ2-3, with D maybe TRBD1 (5 bases). This CDR3 region has 16 residues. Germline values: CDR1 SGHDT, CDR2 YYEEEE. V lost 0 bases and J 0 bases, leaving 11 bases between the germline ends. CDR3 nucleotides: TGTGCCAGCAGCTTGGTTACAGGATCTAGCACAGATACGCAGTATTTT. Encoded protein: CASSLVTGSSTDTQYF.

The J gene is TRBJ1-1, the V gene TRBV5-1, with TRBD1 identical over 10 bases. The CDR3 is 15 amino acids. Germline loops: CDR1 SGHRS, CDR2 YFSETQ. V shed 5 bases, J shed 4 bases, and the junction held 8 bases outside the gene matches. The CDR3 is CASSYGTGDGTEAFF. The DNA for the CDR3 is TGCGCCAGCAGTTACGGGACAGGGGATGGCACTGAAGCTTTCTTT.

This chain links TRBV7-2 with TRBJ2-7; 9 bases are a match to TRBD2. This CDR3 contains 17 residues. Germline CDR1 reads SGHTA; CDR2 reads FQGNSA. Germline trimming cut 5 bases from V and 3 bases from J; bases unmatched to any gene: 14. The CDR3 DNA sequence: TGTGCCAGCAGCCCGCTCGCTACGAGCGGGGGGAACTACGAGCAGTACTTC. Translated, it gives CASSPLATSGGNYEQYF.

The gene calls are TRBV11-2 and TRBJ1-2; 12 bases fit TRBD1. Trimming at V came to 5 bases and at J to 4 bases, leaving 11 bases not matched to a gene. Germline V gene sequence: CDR1 SGHAT, CDR2 FQNNGV. CDR3 length: 17 amino acids. This CDR3 is CASSPRGGQGAGYGYTF. The CDR3 bases are TGTGCCAGCAGCCCCCGAGGGGGACAGGGGGCAGGCTATGGCTACACCTTC.

The chain joins TRBV18 to TRBJ1-1; the D gene is possibly TRBD1 (6 bases). Per the germline V gene, CDR1 is KGHSH and CDR2 is LQKENI. V lost 2 bases to trimming and J lost 2 bases, with 12 bases between them. CDR3 size: 15 residues. CDR3 nucleotides: TGTGCCAGCTCACCAGTGGACAGCATAAACACTGAAGCTTTCTTT. It translates to CASSPVDSINTEAFF.

This clone turned up a few times. The chain is built from TRBV29-1 and TRBJ1-2, with D possibly being TRBD1 (5 bases). Germline V gene lookup returns CDR1 SQVTM and CDR2 ANQGSEA. V was cut by 4 bases and J by 2 bases, with 17 bases left in between. This CDR3 region has 15 residues. The DNA of the CDR3 is TGCAGCGTTGCCCCGGGGGGGAACCGGAACTATGGCTACACCTTC. Its protein product is CSVAPGGNRNYGYTF. Together with reference TRBV29-1 and TRBJ1-2, the CDR3 gives the full variable domain: SAVISQKPSRDICQRGTSLTIQCQVDSQVTMMFWYRQQPGQSLTLIATANQGSEATYESGFVIDKFPISRPNLTFSTLTVSNMSPEDSSIYLCSVAPGGNRNYGYTFGSGTRLTVV.

In its sample, this clone was seen once. The chain has TRBV2 and TRBJ1-1, with 8 bases that match TRBD1. Per germline, CDR1 SNHLY and CDR2 FYNNEI. Unmatched junction bases numbered 7, after V lost 6 bases and J lost 4 bases. The CDR3 is made up of 14 amino acids. Written as DNA, the CDR3 is TGTGCCAGCAGCCCTCGGACAGGGAGCACTGAAGCTTTCTTT. This gives the protein CASSPRTGSTEAFF.

The table lists this clone with a few counts. The chain couples TRBV30 to TRBJ1-5; D is ambiguous. Germline loops: CDR1 GTSNPN, CDR2 SVGIG (reference sequence). V lost 4 bases, J lost 7 bases, and 8 bases lay in between. The CDR3 totals 11 residues. The CDR3 spells CAWTAGQPQHF. DNA for the CDR3: TGTGCCTGGACTGCGGGGCAGCCCCAGCATTTT. The full variable domain, with the rest looked up from reference TRBV30 and TRBJ1-5, is SQTIHQWPATLVQPVGSPLSLECTVEGTSNPNLYWYRQAAGRGLQLLFYSVGIGQISSEVPQNLSASRPQDRQFILSSKKLLLSDSGFYLCAWTAGQPQHFGDGTRLSIL.

On this clone itself: The sample contains more than one DNA sequence encoding this CDR3. The chain employs TRBV30 and TRBJ1-1; 9 bases agree with TRBD1. CDR1 and CDR2 from the germline V gene are GTSNPN and SVGIG (reference sequence). The V segment lost 0 bases and the J segment 2 bases; nucleotides outside the gene matches: 1. The CDR3 totals 14 residues. Here the CDR3 reads CAWSVGQGNTEAFF. CDR3 nucleotide sequence: TGTGCCTGGAGTGTGGGACAGGGAAACACTGAAGCTTTCTTT.

The CDR3, as DNA: TGTGCCAGCAGCTTGGATATCCAGGCCTACTATGGCTACACCTTC. Amino acid sequence: CASSLDIQAYYGYTF. The rearrangement uses TRBV5-4 and TRBJ1-2; D is undetermined. The ends were cut back, 0 bases at V and 3 bases at J, with 12 bases in the middle. This CDR3 has 15 amino acids. Germline assignment: CDR1 SGHNT and CDR2 YYREEE (reference sequence). Full variable domain (missing parts from reference TRBV5-4 and TRBJ1-2): ETGVTQSPTHLIKTRGQQVTLRCSSQSGHNTVSWYQQALGQGPQFIFQYYREEENGRGNFPPRFSGLQFPNYSSELNVNALELDDSALYLCASSLDIQAYYGYTFGSGTRLTVV.

The chain has TRBV10-1 and TRBJ1-1; maybe TRBD1 (6 bases). From germline, CDR1 is WNHNN and CDR2 SYGVQD (reference sequence). The CDR3 is 15 amino acids. V lost 5 bases to trimming and J lost 1 base, with 14 bases between them. As DNA, the CDR3 is TGCGCCAGCAGTACGGACAGCTCGGGGAACACTGAAGCTTTCTTT. It codes for CASSTDSSGNTEAFF.

The rearrangement uses TRBV19 and TRBJ1-1; 8 bases fit TRBD1. Trimming took 5 bases from V and 0 from J; bases not matched to a gene: 5. Germline V gene sequence: CDR1 LNHDA, CDR2 SQIVND (reference sequence). The CDR3 is 15 residues long. The CDR3 spells CASSPPGQVNTEAFF. The CDR3 DNA reads TGTGCCAGTAGTCCTCCGGGACAGGTGAACACTGAAGCTTTCTTT.

The chain employs TRBV28 and TRBJ1-4; 7 bases line up with TRBD1. The CDR3 is 16 residues long. The junction had 13 bases not matched to a gene; V was cut back by 5 bases and J by 7 bases. Looked up from germline, CDR1 is MDHEN and CDR2 is SYDVKM. The CDR3 region has the DNA TGTGCCAGCAGTGGAAAGGGGACAGAAAGGCGTGAAAAACTGTTTTTT. Amino acids: CASSGKGTERREKLFF.

The CDR3 loop is CASSLALAANTGELFF. CDR3 in DNA: TGTGCCAGCAGCTTAGCACTAGCGGCTAATACCGGGGAGCTGTTTTTT. The gene calls are TRBV7-3 and TRBJ2-2, with 8 bases matching TRBD2. Germline assignment: CDR1 SGHTA and CDR2 FQGTGA. The J segment lost 5 bases and the V segment lost 2 bases, leaving 7 bases of the junction unmatched. The CDR3 has 16 amino acids.

This chain uses TRBV5-8 with TRBJ1-4; 7 bases agree with TRBD1. The CDR3 spans 17 residues. The V gene's germline CDR1 is SGHTS and CDR2 YDEGEE. The ends lost 0 bases at V and 0 bases at J; junction bases unmatched: 5. In DNA, the CDR3 is TGTGCCAGCAGCTTGGACAGGGGAATCACAACTAATGAAAAACTGTTTTTT. It codes for CASSLDRGITTNEKLFF.

CDR3: CATSGPEGNGYTF. The CDR3 DNA reads as TGTGCCACCTCCGGGCCCGAGGGCAATGGCTACACCTTC. This chain connects TRBV10-3 to TRBJ1-2; D unclear. V lost 10 bases, J lost 6 bases, and 18 bases lay in between. CDR1 ENHRY and CDR2 SYGVKD come from the germline V gene. The CDR3 covers 13 residues.

The chain joins TRBV15 to TRBJ2-6; D call uncertain. V was cut by 0 bases and J by 6 bases, with 12 bases left in between. Per germline, CDR1 LNHNV and CDR2 YYDKDF (reference sequence). CDR3 size: 16 residues. Here the CDR3 reads CATSRDLDNSANVLTF. In DNA, the CDR3 is TGTGCCACCAGCAGAGATCTTGACAACTCGGCCAACGTCCTGACTTTC.

The V call is TRBV28, the J call TRBJ2-2, with 10 bases that match TRBD2. J lost 5 bases, V lost 4 bases, and 7 bases had no gene match. Germline assignment: CDR1 MDHEN and CDR2 SYDVKM. CDR3 size: 16 residues. The CDR3 sequence is CASSSGTSVMTGELFF. The CDR3, as DNA: TGTGCCAGCAGTTCCGGGACTAGCGTAATGACCGGGGAGCTGTTTTTT.

The chain links TRBV28 to TRBJ1-1; 7 bases match TRBD1. V shed 5 bases and J 0 bases; nucleotides not matched to a gene: 9. CDR3 size: 16 residues. CDR1 and CDR2 (germline): MDHEN, SYDVKM. The CDR3 bases are TGTGCCAGCAGTATAGCCTTAGGGGGCCTGAACACTGAAGCTTTCTTT. Its protein is CASSIALGGLNTEAFF. Supplemented by reference TRBV28 and TRBJ1-1, the full variable domain reads DVKVTQSSRYLVKRTGEKVFLECVQDMDHENMFWYRQDPGLGLRLIYFSYDVKMKEKGDIPEGYSVSREKKERFSLILESASTNQTSMYLCASSIALGGLNTEAFFGQGTRLTVV.

This clone has a single count. This chain links TRBV3-1 (or the pseudogene TRBV3-2) with TRBJ1-2; 12 bases line up with TRBD1. J gave up 8 bases and V 4 bases, and 5 bases lay outside the gene matches. This CDR3 is 14 amino acids long. The germline gives CDR1 LGHDT, CDR2 YNNKEL (reference sequence). The DNA for the CDR3 is TGTGCCAGCAGCCCGGGACAGGGGGCGCGAGGCTACACCTTC. This codes for CASSPGQGARGYTF.